A single sample is the source of the 14 T cell receptor beta chains below, sequenced in a study of blood T cell repertoires in COVID-19. Sequencing used immunoSEQ multiplex PCR; TCRdb keeps in-frame clones, though not all of them. This sample has 62,000 or so clones; 65% to 90% occur once, and the top ten carry 1.4%. Sequencing used peripheral blood. Receptors originate from a woman aged 55 to 70 with acute or convalescent COVID-19.

The chain employs TRBV28 and TRBJ1-4; 9 bases map to TRBD1. CDR3 size: 15 residues. V gave up 7 bases and J gave up 7 bases; unmatched junction bases: 10. Germline V CDR1 and CDR2: MDHEN, SYDVKM. The CDR3 protein is CASKMADRGFEKLFF. The CDR3 DNA is TGTGCCAGCAAAATGGCGGACAGGGGTTTTGAAAAACTGTTTTTT.

V and J are TRBV3-1 (or the pseudogene TRBV3-2) and TRBJ2-3, with 8 bases identical to TRBD2. V gave up 1 base and J gave up 5 bases; unmatched junction bases: 5. Germline loops: CDR1 LGHDT, CDR2 YNNKEL (reference sequence). CDR3 length: 15 residues. The chain's CDR3 is CASSQVAGIGDTQYF. CDR3 in DNA: TGTGCCAGCAGCCAAGTAGCGGGAATTGGAGATACGCAGTATTTT.

The rearrangement uses TRBV4-2 and TRBJ1-1; 7 positions agree with TRBD1. With 1 base clipped from V and 0 bases from J, the junction kept 2 bases outside the gene matches. Germline CDR1 and CDR2: LGHNA and YNFKEQ. CDR3 length: 15 amino acids. The CDR3 DNA sequence: TGTGCCAGCAGCCAAGGGGGACAGATGAACACTGAAGCTTTCTTT. This sequence encodes CASSQGGQMNTEAFF.

The J gene is TRBJ2-1, the V gene TRBV27; D is undetermined. The V end was cut by 6 bases, the J end by 3 bases, with 15 bases between. The CDR3 covers 15 residues. Germline V gene data show CDR1 as MNHEY and CDR2 as SMNVEV (reference sequence). CDR3: CASSPKYPLYNEQFF. In DNA form, the CDR3 reads TGTGCCAGCAGCCCGAAATACCCACTCTACAATGAGCAGTTCTTC.

The V call is TRBV5-1, the J call TRBJ1-2; 7 positions match TRBD1. The CDR3 runs 14 residues. After removal of 4 bases from V and 4 bases from J, the junction contained 7 bases not matched to a gene. From germline, CDR1 is SGHRS and CDR2 YFSETQ. The CDR3 bases are TGCGCCAGCAGCGCGCGACAGGGTAGCTATGGCTACACCTTC. Its translation is CASSARQGSYGYTF.

The chain has TRBV29-1 and TRBJ2-1; no reliable D call. The CDR3 extends over 12 amino acids. V dropped 3 bases and J dropped 4 bases, with 7 bases sitting between them. CDR1 and CDR2 from the germline V gene are SQVTM and ANQGSEA. The CDR3 region has the DNA TGCAGCGTTGATTGGAGTTACAATGAGCAGTTCTTC. Protein: CSVDWSYNEQFF.

The chain couples TRBV4-1 to TRBJ2-7; a weak D match, TRBD1 (6 bases). Trimming stripped 0 bases from V and 0 bases from J, with 9 bases between. The CDR3 sequence is 15 residues long. Germline V lookup: CDR1 MGHRA, CDR2 YSYEKL. CDR3 amino acids: CASSQDGQNSYEQYF. CDR3 coding DNA: TGCGCCAGCAGCCAAGATGGACAGAACTCCTACGAGCAGTACTTC.

The CDR3 DNA sequence: TGCAGCGTCAGACAGACCGAAGAGACCCAGTACTTC. It translates to CSVRQTEETQYF. The chain combines TRBV29-1 with TRBJ2-5, with D maybe TRBD1 (5 bases). The CDR3 has 12 residues. V lost 6 bases, J lost 3 bases, and 11 bases lay in between. The germline V gene encodes CDR1 SQVTM and CDR2 ANQGSEA.

The gene calls are TRBV7-8 and TRBJ1-6; 9 nucleotides match TRBD1. This CDR3 has 16 amino acids. V shed 3 bases and J 4 bases; nucleotides not matched to a gene: 4. Germline CDR1 reads SGHVS; CDR2 reads FQNEAQ. CDR3 nucleotide sequence: TGTGCCAGCAGCTTTGGCGGGACAGGGTATAATTCACCCCTCCACTTT. This sequence encodes CASSFGGTGYNSPLHF.

The chain employs TRBV19 and TRBJ2-7, with 10 bases matching TRBD1. J was trimmed by 4 bases and V by 5 bases; bases with no gene match: 8. The germline gives CDR1 LNHDA, CDR2 SQIVND (reference sequence). The CDR3 covers 15 residues. This chain's CDR3 is CASSLVRDRGYEQYF. CDR3 coding DNA: TGTGCCAGTAGTTTAGTCCGGGACAGGGGTTACGAGCAGTACTTC.

The genes are TRBV18 and TRBJ1-1; D perhaps matches TRBD1 (5 bases). The CDR3 sequence is 14 residues long. Deletions cut 5 bases from V and 2 bases from J, with 12 bases between. Looked up from germline, CDR1 is KGHSH and CDR2 is LQKENI. DNA of the CDR3: TGTGCCAGCTCATCAACTCAGGGAAACACTGAAGCTTTCTTT. Translated: CASSSTQGNTEAFF.

The genes are TRBV18 and TRBJ2-2; D perhaps matches TRBD1 (6 bases). Germline assignment: CDR1 KGHSH and CDR2 LQKENI. The V end was cut by 1 base, the J end by 2 bases, with 8 bases between. The CDR3 extends over 15 amino acids. CDR3 DNA sequence: TGTGCCAGCTCACCACAGGGGGTAAACACCGGGGAGCTGTTTTTT. Amino acids: CASSPQGVNTGELFF.

The rearrangement links TRBV5-5 to TRBJ1-2; 7 bases are shared with TRBD1. Trimming cost V 4 bases and J 4 bases; bases outside gene matches: 4. There are 13 residues in the CDR3. Germline V lookup: CDR1 SGHKS, CDR2 YYEKEE (reference sequence). This CDR3 reads CASSHGTVYGYTF. CDR3 DNA: TGTGCCAGCAGCCATGGGACAGTCTATGGCTACACCTTC.

This rearrangement joins TRBV30 to TRBJ2-3; 11 bases match TRBD2. Germline V gene lookup returns CDR1 GTSNPN and CDR2 SVGIG (reference sequence). Trimming took 0 bases from V and 6 from J; bases not matched to a gene: 8. The CDR3 extends over 16 amino acids. CDR3 amino acids: CAWSVPLAGARDTQYF. In DNA, the CDR3 is TGTGCCTGGAGTGTACCACTAGCGGGAGCCCGGGATACGCAGTATTTT.